Following are 6 T cell receptor beta chains from one sample sequenced in a study of blood T cell repertoires in COVID-19. The table came from immunoSEQ multiplex PCR; TCRdb's copy has only in-frame clones and leaves some out. The sample lists some 260,000 clones, 70% to 80% occurring once. What was sequenced was peripheral blood. Receptor source: an elderly woman with acute or convalescent COVID-19.

This clone was seen once. The V and J genes are TRBV3-1 (or the pseudogene TRBV3-2) and TRBJ2-1, with TRBD1 matching over 7 bases. Germline CDR1 and CDR2: LGHDT and YNNKEL (reference sequence). With V trimmed by 1 base and J by 7 bases, 7 bases remained unmatched. The CDR3 is 15 residues long. CDR3 protein: CASSQVWGQKNEQFF. CDR3 nucleotide sequence: TGTGCCAGCAGCCAAGTCTGGGGACAGAAGAATGAGCAGTTCTTC.

This chain connects TRBV20-1 to TRBJ2-7; 10 bases align to TRBD2. The V gene's germline CDR1 is DFQATT and CDR2 SNEGSKA (reference sequence). CDR3 length equals 11 residues. V shed 5 bases and J 6 bases; nucleotides not matched to a gene: 1. As DNA, the CDR3 is TGCAGTGCTTCTAGCGGGAGCGAGCAGTACTTC. Residues: CSASSGSEQYF.

This clone showed up just a few times. The chain carries TRBV5-4 and TRBJ2-1, with a tentative D call TRBD1 (5 bases). The CDR3 consists of 17 residues. The germline V and J ends were trimmed by 1 base and 7 bases, with 21 bases remaining between them. CDR1 and CDR2 from the germline V gene are SGHNT and YYREEE (reference sequence). CDR3 DNA: TGTGCCAGCAGCTTGAGGCCACAGGTGACGTCTGGAAATGAGCAGTTCTTC. This encodes CASSLRPQVTSGNEQFF.

This rearrangement joins TRBV28 to TRBJ2-7; D is possibly TRBD2 (7 bases). This CDR3 has 17 residues. V gave up 5 bases and J gave up 5 bases, with 25 bases separating them. CDR1 and CDR2 from the germline V gene are MDHEN and SYDVKM. The CDR3 DNA follows: TGTGCCAGCAGTCTGTCGGTGGTTACGGGGGGCGGCGACGAGCAGTACTTC. Protein sequence: CASSLSVVTGGGDEQYF.

The rearrangement links TRBV5-4 to TRBJ1-2; 7 bases are shared with TRBD1. CDR3 length: 13 amino acids. The germline V gene has CDR1 SGHNT and CDR2 YYREEE (reference sequence). V lost 4 bases and J lost 6; bases outside the gene matches: 6. CDR3 DNA sequence: TGTGCCAGCAGCCTACAGGGGCTAAATGGCTACACCTTC. Amino acid sequence: CASSLQGLNGYTF. Full variable domain (outside the CDR3, taken from reference TRBV5-4 and TRBJ1-2): ETGVTQSPTHLIKTRGQQVTLRCSSQSGHNTVSWYQQALGQGPQFIFQYYREEENGRGNFPPRFSGLQFPNYSSELNVNALELDDSALYLCASSLQGLNGYTFGSGTRLTVV.

J is TRBJ2-2 and V is TRBV10-3; TRBD2 agrees at 9 bases. The CDR3 is 14 amino acids. V lost 9 bases, J lost 1 base, and 3 bases stayed unmatched. Germline CDR1 reads ENHRY; CDR2 reads SYGVKD. The CDR3 DNA reads TGTGCCATTGGGACTAGCTTGAACACCGGGGAGCTGTTTTTT. Translating gives CAIGTSLNTGELFF.